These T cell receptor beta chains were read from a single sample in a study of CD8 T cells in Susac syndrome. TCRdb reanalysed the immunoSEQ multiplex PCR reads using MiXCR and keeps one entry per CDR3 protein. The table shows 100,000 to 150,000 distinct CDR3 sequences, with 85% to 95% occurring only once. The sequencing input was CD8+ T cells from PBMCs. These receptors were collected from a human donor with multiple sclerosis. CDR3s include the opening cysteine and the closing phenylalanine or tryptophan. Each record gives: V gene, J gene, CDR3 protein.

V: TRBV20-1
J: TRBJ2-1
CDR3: CSAIELGLANEQFF

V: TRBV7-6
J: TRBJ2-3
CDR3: CASSLAGSTDTQYF

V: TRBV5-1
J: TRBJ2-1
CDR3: CASSQYSSYNEQFF

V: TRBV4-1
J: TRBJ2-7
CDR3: CASSRGQTGEQYF

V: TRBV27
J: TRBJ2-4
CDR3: CASSLGTGRSIQYF

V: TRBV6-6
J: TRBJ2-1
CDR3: CASSYSVGGEQFF

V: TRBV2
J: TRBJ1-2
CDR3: CASTLIGRGTDGYTF

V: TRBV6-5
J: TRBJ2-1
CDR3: CASSYGREIYNEQFF

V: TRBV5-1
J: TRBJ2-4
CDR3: CASSLDSKNIQYF

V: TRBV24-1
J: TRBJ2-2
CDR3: CAPVRDNENTGELFF

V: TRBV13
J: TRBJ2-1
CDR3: CASSSPGQYKNEQFF

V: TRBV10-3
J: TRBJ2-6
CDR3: CASLAGRSSGANVLTF

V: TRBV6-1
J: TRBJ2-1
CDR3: CASSSISTHNEQFF

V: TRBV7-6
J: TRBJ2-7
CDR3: CASSRRQEYEQYF

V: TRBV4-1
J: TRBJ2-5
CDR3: CASSLTSGGAETQYF

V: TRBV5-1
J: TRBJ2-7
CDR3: CASSLDPFSGTASYEQYF

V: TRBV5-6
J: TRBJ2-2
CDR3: CASSPLGGELFF

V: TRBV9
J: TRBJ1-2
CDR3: CASSGGVGYTF

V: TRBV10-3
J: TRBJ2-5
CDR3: CAISGTSGQETQYF

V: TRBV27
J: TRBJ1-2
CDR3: CATKTGNYGYTF

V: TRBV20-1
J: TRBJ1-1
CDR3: CSASEGRWVDTEAFF

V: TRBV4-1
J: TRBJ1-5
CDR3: CASSQLSRRGDQPQHF

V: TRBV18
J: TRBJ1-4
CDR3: CASSHGPLNEKLFF

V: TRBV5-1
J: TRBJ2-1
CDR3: CASSFFLNNEQFF

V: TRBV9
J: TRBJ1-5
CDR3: CASSTRDGNQPQHF

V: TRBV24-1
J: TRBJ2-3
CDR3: CATADRGPEDTQYF

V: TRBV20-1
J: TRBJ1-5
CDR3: CSAQTWNQPQHF

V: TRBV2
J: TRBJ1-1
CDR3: CASSGQGAMNTEAFF

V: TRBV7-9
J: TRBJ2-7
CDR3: CASSLLARAGGIYEQYF

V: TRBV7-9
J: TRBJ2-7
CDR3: CASTGTVSYEQYF

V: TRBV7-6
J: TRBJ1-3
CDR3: CASSLTQGTGNTIYF

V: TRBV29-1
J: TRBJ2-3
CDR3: CSVERQDTQYF

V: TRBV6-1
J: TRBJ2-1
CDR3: CASSSRQYNEQFF

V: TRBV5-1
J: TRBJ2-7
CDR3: CASSLRGQTYEQYF

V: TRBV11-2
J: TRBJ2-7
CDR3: CASSFGAYEQYF

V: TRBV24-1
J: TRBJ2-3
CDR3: CATSDLRDRDPDTQYF

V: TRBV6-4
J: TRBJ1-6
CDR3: CASSLTELDSPLHF

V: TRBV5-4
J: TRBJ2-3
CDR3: CASSLLVGTDTQYF

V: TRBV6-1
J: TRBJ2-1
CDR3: CATSRMASGYNEQFF

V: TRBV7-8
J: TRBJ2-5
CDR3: CASSLGTDLQETQYF

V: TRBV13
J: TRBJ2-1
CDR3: CASSLRASGRTHEQFF

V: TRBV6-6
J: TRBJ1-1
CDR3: CASSSQGNTEAFF

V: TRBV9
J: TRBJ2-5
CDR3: CASSFDGLAQETQYF

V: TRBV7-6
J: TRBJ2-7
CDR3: CASSLDLRSYEQYF

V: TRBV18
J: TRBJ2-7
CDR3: CASSPLSPRQGGSYEQYF

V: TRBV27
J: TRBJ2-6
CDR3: CASSLSASGANVLTF

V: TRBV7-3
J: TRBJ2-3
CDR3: CASSASGGDTDTQYF